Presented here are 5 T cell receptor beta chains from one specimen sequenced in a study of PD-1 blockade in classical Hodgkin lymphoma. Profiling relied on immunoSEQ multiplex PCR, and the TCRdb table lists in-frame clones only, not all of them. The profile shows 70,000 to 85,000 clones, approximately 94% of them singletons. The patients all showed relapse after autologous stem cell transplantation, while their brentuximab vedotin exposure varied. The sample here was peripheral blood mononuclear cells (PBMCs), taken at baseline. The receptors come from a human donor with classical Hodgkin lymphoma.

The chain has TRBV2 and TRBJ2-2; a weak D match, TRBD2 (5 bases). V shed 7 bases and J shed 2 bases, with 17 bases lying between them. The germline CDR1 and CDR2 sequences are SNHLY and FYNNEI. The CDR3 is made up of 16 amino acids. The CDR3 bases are TGTGCCAGCATGCGTTCTAGCTTTGGTAACACCGGGGAGCTGTTTTTT. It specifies CASMRSSFGNTGELFF.

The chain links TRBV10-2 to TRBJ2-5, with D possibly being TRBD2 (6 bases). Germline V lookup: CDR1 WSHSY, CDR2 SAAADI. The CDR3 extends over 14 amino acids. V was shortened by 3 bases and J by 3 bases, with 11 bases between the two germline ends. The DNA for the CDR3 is TGCGCCAGCAGTGATCCGGGGGTAGAAGAGACCCAGTACTTC. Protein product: CASSDPGVEETQYF.

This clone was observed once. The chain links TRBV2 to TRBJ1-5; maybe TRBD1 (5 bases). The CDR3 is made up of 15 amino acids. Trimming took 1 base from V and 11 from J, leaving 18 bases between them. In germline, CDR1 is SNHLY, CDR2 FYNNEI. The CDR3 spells CASSEGAGSARSQHF. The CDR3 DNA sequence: TGTGCCAGCAGTGAAGGGGCAGGGTCTGCTAGGTCCCAGCATTTT.

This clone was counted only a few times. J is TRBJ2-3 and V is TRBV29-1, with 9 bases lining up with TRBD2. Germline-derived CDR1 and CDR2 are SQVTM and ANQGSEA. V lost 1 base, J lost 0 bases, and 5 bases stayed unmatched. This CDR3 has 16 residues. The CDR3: CSVEGASGTSTDTQYF. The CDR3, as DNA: TGCAGCGTTGAAGGGGCTAGCGGGACTAGCACAGATACGCAGTATTTT.

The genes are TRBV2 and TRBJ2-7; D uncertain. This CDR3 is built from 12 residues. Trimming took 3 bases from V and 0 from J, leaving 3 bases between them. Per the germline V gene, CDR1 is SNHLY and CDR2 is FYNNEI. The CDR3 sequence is CASSDGSYEQYF. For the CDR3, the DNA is TGTGCCAGCAGTGACGGCTCCTACGAGCAGTACTTC. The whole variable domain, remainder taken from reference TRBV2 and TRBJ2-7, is EPEVTQTPSHQVTQMGQEVILRCVPISNHLYFYWYRQILGQKVEFLVSFYNNEISEKSEIFDDQFSVERPDGSNFTLKIRSTKLEDSAMYFCASSDGSYEQYFGPGTRLTVT.